Presented here are 5 T cell receptor beta chains from one specimen sequenced in a study of metastatic and nonmetastatic thyroid tumors. TCRdb redid the clone calls on the PCR reads using MiXCR. The profile shows around 25,000 clones, 20% to 30% of them singletons. All patients reached thyroid surgery having received no treatment beforehand. The source material was blood. These receptors all come from a female donor with papillary thyroid cancer or a benign thyroid nodule (not recorded which). Some clones in this sample may be carry-over from other donors' samples.

This clone appeared many times. The chain couples TRBV24-1 to TRBJ2-3; 8 bases are shared with TRBD2. J was trimmed by 0 bases and V by 4 bases; bases with no gene match: 5. The CDR3 runs 16 residues. Germline V gene lookup returns CDR1 KGHDR and CDR2 SFDVKD. CDR3 nucleotide sequence: TGTGCCACCAGTGACCCATCTAGCGGGAGCACAGATACGCAGTATTTT. It codes for CATSDPSSGSTDTQYF.

This clone has at least ten counts. The chain links TRBV5-4 to TRBJ2-7; TRBD2 might be the D (6 bases). V was shortened by 2 bases and J by 3 bases, with 12 bases between the two germline ends. Germline CDR1 reads SGHNT; CDR2 reads YYREEE (reference sequence). The CDR3 has 14 amino acids. The CDR3 loop reads CASSFAGQLYEQYF. As DNA, the CDR3 is TGTGCCAGCAGCTTCGCGGGGCAGCTCTACGAGCAGTACTTC.

This clone is labeled medium-sized. The chain recombines TRBV5-1 with TRBJ1-1; weak D call: TRBD1 (5 bases). Per germline, CDR1 SGHRS and CDR2 YFSETQ. The CDR3 totals 17 residues. With 6 bases removed from V and 4 bases from J, the gap between germline ends came to 25 bases. CDR3 DNA: TGCGCCAGCACCTCCGGAGAGGGGACGGGGATGGGCACTGAAGCTTTCTTT. As protein: CASTSGEGTGMGTEAFF.

This clone was observed at least ten times. The chain is built from TRBV5-1 and TRBJ1-1; no clear D gene. Trimming removed 5 bases from V and 1 base from J, with 6 bases in between. Germline values: CDR1 SGHRS, CDR2 YFSETQ. The CDR3 is made up of 12 amino acids. The CDR3 is CASSSSNTEAFF. For the CDR3, the DNA is TGCGCCAGCAGTAGTTCGAACACTGAAGCTTTCTTT.

This clone was recorded at least ten times. The rearrangement joins TRBV3-1 to TRBJ1-2, with TRBD1 matching over 7 bases. The ends lost 2 bases at V and 8 bases at J; junction bases unmatched: 11. Germline lookup yields CDR1 LGHDT and CDR2 YNNKEL (reference sequence). CDR3 length: 15 amino acids. CDR3 sequence reads: CASSQRGGTVLGYTF. CDR3 sequence (DNA): TGTGCCAGCAGCCAACGGGGGGGGACAGTTCTGGGCTACACCTTC.